Sequencing of this T cell receptor (beta chain) was carried out in a study of shared clonotypes between healthy human individuals. Germline V gives CDR1 KGHSH, CDR2 LQKENI. V lost 4 bases to trimming and J lost 4 bases; unmatched junction nucleotides: 10. This CDR3 comprises 16 residues. Study observations and caveats: Naive subsets usually exceeded memory subsets in estimated richness. Although depth was large, rarefaction showed that sequencing of the sorted subsets was incomplete. Non-shared clonotypes showed lower generation probabilities than clonotypes common to all four donors.

An approximately 220 ng quantity of DNA, tens of thousands of T cell genomes, went into the sorted-subset replicate PCRs. TCRdb keeps only in-frame clones here, not all; method: immunoSEQ multiplex PCR. The data hold more than 1.2 million clones, with about 98.5% observed a single time. As concerns this clone: Its antigen is as yet unknown.

This TCR was recovered from a man aged 25-45 years in good health. Sequenced material: naive CD4+ T cells sorted from blood. Subset: CD45RA+ positively selected. V gene TRBV18 combines with J gene TRBJ1-5; 7 bases are shared with TRBD1. CDR3 DNA sequence: TGTGCCAGCTCACTAGACAGGGAACGGTTGAATCAGCCCCAGCATTTT. Translated, it gives CASSLDRERLNQPQHF.